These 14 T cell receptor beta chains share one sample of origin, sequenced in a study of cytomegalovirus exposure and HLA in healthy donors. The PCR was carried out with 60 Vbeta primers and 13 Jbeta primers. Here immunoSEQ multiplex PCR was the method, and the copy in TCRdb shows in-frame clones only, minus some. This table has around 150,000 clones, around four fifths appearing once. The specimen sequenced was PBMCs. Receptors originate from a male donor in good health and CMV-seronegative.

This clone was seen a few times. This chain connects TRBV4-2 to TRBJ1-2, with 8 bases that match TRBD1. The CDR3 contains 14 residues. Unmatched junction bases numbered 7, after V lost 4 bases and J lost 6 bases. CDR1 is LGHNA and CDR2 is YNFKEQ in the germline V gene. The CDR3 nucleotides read TGTGCCAGCAGCCTAGAATCAGGGGGCGATGGCTACACCTTC. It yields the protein CASSLESGGDGYTF.

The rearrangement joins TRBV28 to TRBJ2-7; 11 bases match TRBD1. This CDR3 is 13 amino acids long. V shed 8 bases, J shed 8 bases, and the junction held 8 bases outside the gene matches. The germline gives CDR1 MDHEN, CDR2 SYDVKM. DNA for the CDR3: TGTGCCAGCCGGACAGGGGGCGTCTTGCAGCAGTACTTC. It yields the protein CASRTGGVLQQYF.

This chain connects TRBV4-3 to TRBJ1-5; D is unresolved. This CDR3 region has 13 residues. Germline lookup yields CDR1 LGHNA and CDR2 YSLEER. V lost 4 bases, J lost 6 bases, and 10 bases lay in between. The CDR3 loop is CASSPGTGQPQHF. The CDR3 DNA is TGCGCCAGCAGCCCCGGAACGGGTCAGCCCCAGCATTTT.

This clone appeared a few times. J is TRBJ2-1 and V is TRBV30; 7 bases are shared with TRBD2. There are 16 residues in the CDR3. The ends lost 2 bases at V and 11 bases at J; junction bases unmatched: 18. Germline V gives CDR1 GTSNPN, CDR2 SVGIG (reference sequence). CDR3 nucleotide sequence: TGTGCCTGGAGTTCCGGTCGGTGGCGGGAGTCCCCACAGCAGTTCTTC. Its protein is CAWSSGRWRESPQQFF.

The CDR3 bases are TGTGCCAGCACCGAATCGGACAGGGGGCTCGCAGGGACCCAGTACTTC. This translates into CASTESDRGLAGTQYF. The chain employs TRBV11-2 and TRBJ2-5, with 11 nucleotides matching TRBD1. The CDR3 totals 16 residues. Trimming removed 7 bases from V and 7 bases from J; junction bases left unmatched: 14. Germline lookup yields CDR1 SGHAT and CDR2 FQNNGV.

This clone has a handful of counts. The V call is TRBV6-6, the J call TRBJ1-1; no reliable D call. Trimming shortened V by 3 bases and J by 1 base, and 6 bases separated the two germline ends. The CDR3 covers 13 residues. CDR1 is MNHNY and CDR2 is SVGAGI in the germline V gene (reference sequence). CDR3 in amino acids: CASSYNGNTEAFF. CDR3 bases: TGTGCCAGCAGTTATAACGGGAACACTGAAGCTTTCTTT.

CDR3 coding DNA: TGCAGCGTAGACCGGTCGGACAGTACCACCGGGGAGCTGTTTTTT. It encodes CSVDRSDSTTGELFF. The V gene is TRBV29-1, the J gene TRBJ2-2; tentative D call: TRBD1 (6 bases). The CDR3 consists of 15 residues. Trimming took off 6 bases at V and 4 bases at J, with 18 bases between the two ends. Looked up from germline, CDR1 is SQVTM and CDR2 is ANQGSEA.

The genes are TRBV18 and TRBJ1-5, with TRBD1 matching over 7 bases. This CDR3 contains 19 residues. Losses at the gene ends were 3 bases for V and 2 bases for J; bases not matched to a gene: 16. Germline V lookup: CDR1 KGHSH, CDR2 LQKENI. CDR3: CASSPTGTVFLGGNQPQHF. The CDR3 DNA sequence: TGTGCCAGCTCACCTACCGGGACAGTCTTCCTCGGGGGCAATCAGCCCCAGCATTTT.

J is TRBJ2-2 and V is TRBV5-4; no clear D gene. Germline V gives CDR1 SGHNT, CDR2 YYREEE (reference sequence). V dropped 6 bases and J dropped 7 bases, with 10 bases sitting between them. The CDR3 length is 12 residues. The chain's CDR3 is CASNRLIGELFF. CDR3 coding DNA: TGTGCCAGCAACCGACTTATCGGGGAGCTGTTTTTT.

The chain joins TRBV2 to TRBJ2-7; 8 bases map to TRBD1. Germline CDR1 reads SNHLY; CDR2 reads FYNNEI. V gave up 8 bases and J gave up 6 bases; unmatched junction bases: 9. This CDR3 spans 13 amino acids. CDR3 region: CASCDRGIGEQYF. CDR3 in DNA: TGTGCCAGCTGCGACAGGGGCATAGGCGAGCAGTACTTC.

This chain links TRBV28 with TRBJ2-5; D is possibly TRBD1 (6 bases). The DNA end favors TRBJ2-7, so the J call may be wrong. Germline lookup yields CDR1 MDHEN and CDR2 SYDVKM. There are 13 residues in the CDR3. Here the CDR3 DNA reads TGTGCCAGCACCCTAGACCAGGGGAACGAGCAGTACTTC. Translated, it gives CASTLDQGNEQYF.

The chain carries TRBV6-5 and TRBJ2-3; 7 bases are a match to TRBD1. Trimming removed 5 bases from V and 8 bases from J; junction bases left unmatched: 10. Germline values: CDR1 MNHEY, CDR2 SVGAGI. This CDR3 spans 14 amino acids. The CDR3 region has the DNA TGTGCCAGCAGTCTGGGACAGATTTACGGTACGCAGTATTTT. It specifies CASSLGQIYGTQYF.

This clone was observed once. The chain's CDR3 is CASRPRQGTEAFF. As DNA, the CDR3 is TGTGCCAGCAGACCCAGGCAGGGCACTGAAGCTTTCTTT. This chain uses TRBV6-5 with TRBJ1-1; D is possibly TRBD1 (5 bases). V lost 6 bases to trimming and J lost 4 bases, with 12 bases between them. CDR3 length: 13 amino acids. Germline V gives CDR1 MNHEY, CDR2 SVGAGI.

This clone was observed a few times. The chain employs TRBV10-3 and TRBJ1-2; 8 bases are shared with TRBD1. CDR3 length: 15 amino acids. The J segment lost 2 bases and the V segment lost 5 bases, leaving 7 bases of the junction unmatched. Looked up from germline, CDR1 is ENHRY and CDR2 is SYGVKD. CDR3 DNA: TGTGCCATCAGTACACAGGGGGGGGCCAACTATGGCTACACCTTC. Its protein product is CAISTQGGANYGYTF.